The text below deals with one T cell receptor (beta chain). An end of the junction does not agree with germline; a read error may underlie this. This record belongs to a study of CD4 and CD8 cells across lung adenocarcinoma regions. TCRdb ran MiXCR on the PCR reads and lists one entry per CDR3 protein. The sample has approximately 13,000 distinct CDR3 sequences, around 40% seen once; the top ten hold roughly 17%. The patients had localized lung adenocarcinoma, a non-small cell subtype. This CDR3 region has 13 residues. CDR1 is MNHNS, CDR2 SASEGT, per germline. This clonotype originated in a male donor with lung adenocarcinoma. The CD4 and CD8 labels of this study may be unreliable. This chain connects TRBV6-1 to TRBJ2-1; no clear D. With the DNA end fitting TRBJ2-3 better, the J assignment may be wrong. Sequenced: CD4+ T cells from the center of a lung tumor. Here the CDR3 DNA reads TGTGCCAGCAGGGAAGTGACCAGCGATGAGCAGTATTTT. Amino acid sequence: CASREVTSDEQYF.